A selection of T cell receptor beta chains follows, all from one sample in a study of blood T cell repertoires in COVID-19. TCRdb's table, derived via immunoSEQ multiplex PCR, lists solely in-frame clones and lacks some. The table includes almost 50,000 clones, 90% detected once. The source material was peripheral blood. These receptors all come from a human donor in a cohort sampled during active COVID-19. Each CDR3 is given with its conserved first and last residue. D genes are given only for firm matches. Rows may omit the clone size; those that give it use once, few, many or a size class.

j_gene | abundance | d_gene | v_gene | CDR3nt | CDR3aa
TRBJ2-2 | NA | NA | TRBV27 | TGTGCCAGCAGTTTCGGACACGACACCGGGGAGCTGTTTTTT | CASSFGHDTGELFF
TRBJ2-1 | NA | NA | TRBV7-8 | TGTGCCAGCAGCTCGCCTCAGGGTGAGCAGTTCTTC | CASSSPQGEQFF
TRBJ2-7 | NA | NA | TRBV28 | TGTGCCAGTAGTTTGAGGGACTACGAGCAGTACTTC | CASSLRDYEQYF
TRBJ1-5 | NA | NA | TRBV24-1 | TGTGCCACCAGTGAACAGGGAAAGGGCAATCAGCCCCAGCATTTT | CATSEQGKGNQPQHF
TRBJ2-7 | few | NA | TRBV5-4 | TGTGCCAGCAGCTGGGGCCAGGGTCAAGAGCAGTACTTC | CASSWGQGQEQYF
TRBJ1-4 | NA | NA | TRBV6-5 | TGTGCCAGCAGTTATAGACAGATGTCTAATGAAAAACTGTTTTTT | CASSYRQMSNEKLFF
TRBJ2-7 | NA | TRBD2 | TRBV2 | TGTGCCAGCAAACTGACTAGCGGGAGCGGGAACGAGCAGTACTTC | CASKLTSGSGNEQYF
TRBJ1-1 | NA | TRBD1 | TRBV6-5 | TGTGCCAGCAGTTACTCGGAAGGGGGCGCGTCAGAAGCTTTCTTT | CASSYSEGGASEAFF
TRBJ1-5 | NA | NA | TRBV7-9 | TGTGCCAGCAGCTTAGTGGGGGGGCAGGGACAGCCCCAGCATTTT | CASSLVGGQGQPQHF
TRBJ1-2 | NA | NA | TRBV7-9 | TGTGCCAGCAGCCCTAGGCTGGGCTATGGCTACACCTTC | CASSPRLGYGYTF
TRBJ2-3 | NA | NA | TRBV6-5 | TGTGCCAGCAGTTACGAGGGGAGGAAGGCAGATACGCAGTATTTT | CASSYEGRKADTQYF
TRBJ2-5 | NA | NA | TRBV5-6 | TGTGCCAGCAGCTTGTCGGGGACCCAGTACTTC | CASSLSGTQYF
TRBJ2-1 | NA | NA | TRBV11-2 | TGTGCCAGCAGCCCCAACCGACTGCGAGCGAGGGATGAGCAGTTCTTC | CASSPNRLRARDEQFF
TRBJ1-4 | NA | NA | TRBV6-5 | TGTGCCAGCAGTTACGAGATTAATGAAAAACTGTTTTTT | CASSYEINEKLFF
TRBJ1-2 | NA | NA | TRBV30 | TGTGCCTGGAGTGCTCTAGCGGGCTTCAGGAATGCTGGCTACACCTTC | CAWSALAGFRNAGYTF
TRBJ1-4 | NA | NA | TRBV6-6 | TGTGCCAGCAGTTACCTTCAGGGAACTAATGAAAAACTGTTTTTT | CASSYLQGTNEKLFF
TRBJ2-7 | NA | NA | TRBV28 | TGTGCCAGCAGTTTAAGGGGCGGAGCCTCTACGGTGCAGTACTTC | CASSLRGGASTVQYF
TRBJ2-3 | NA | TRBD2 | TRBV9 | TGTGCCAGCAGCCGGGGCGGGAGTGGGGCAGATACGCAGTATTTT | CASSRGGSGADTQYF
TRBJ2-5 | NA | TRBD1 | TRBV9 | TGTGCCAGCAGCGTCCGGACAGGGTGGGGAGAGACCCAGTACTTC | CASSVRTGWGETQYF
TRBJ2-3 | NA | TRBD2 | TRBV7-3 | TGTGCCAGCAGCTTACTGGGTGCGGCGGGAGGAAGTACGCAGTATTTT | CASSLLGAAGGSTQYF
TRBJ2-3 | NA | TRBD2 | TRBV2 | TGTGCCAGCAGTGAAGCCGGACTAGCGGGGGATACGCAGTATTTT | CASSEAGLAGDTQYF
TRBJ2-5 | NA | TRBD1 | TRBV5-6 | TGTGCCAGCAGCGGACAGGGTCGGGAGACCCAGTACTTC | CASSGQGRETQYF
TRBJ2-3 | NA | TRBD1 | TRBV4-1 | TGCGCCAGCAGCCTCGACAGGGGCTCAAAGGTAGGGGGTGGCACAGATACGCAGTATTTT | CASSLDRGSKVGGGTDTQYF
TRBJ2-7 | NA | NA | TRBV9 | TGTGCCAGCAGCCCTAGCCCAGGGGACCTCTCCTACGAGCAGTACTTC | CASSPSPGDLSYEQYF
TRBJ1-1 | NA | NA | TRBV19 | TGTGCCAGTAGTTGGGGCCCCCCCAAAGCGAACACTGAAGCTTTCTTT | CASSWGPPKANTEAFF
TRBJ2-1 | NA | NA | TRBV6-5 | TGTGCCAGCAGCGGGATCGCTGGCAATGAGCAGTTCTTC | CASSGIAGNEQFF
TRBJ2-5 | NA | TRBD2 | TRBV6-5 | TGTGCCAGCATGGTAGCGGGAGGCCGGGGAGAGACCCAGTACTTC | CASMVAGGRGETQYF
TRBJ1-6 | few | NA | TRBV2 | TGTGCCGGGCTTGGGCAGGGTGATTCACCCCTCCACTTT | CAGLGQGDSPLHF
TRBJ1-5 | NA | TRBD1 | TRBV6-2/TRBV6-3 | TGTGCCAGCAGTTACTGGGACAGGGGGCCGCGCAATCAGCCCCAGCATTTT | CASSYWDRGPRNQPQHF
TRBJ1-5 | NA | TRBD1 | TRBV7-9 | TGTGCCAGCAGCTTGGGCGGGACAGGAGGCCAGCCCCAGCATTTT | CASSLGGTGGQPQHF
TRBJ2-1 | NA | TRBD2 | TRBV7-9 | TGTGCCAGCAGCGACAGACTAGCGGGCTCCTACAATGAGCAGTTCTTC | CASSDRLAGSYNEQFF
TRBJ1-3 | NA | NA | TRBV6-5 | TGTGCCAGCAGCCCCCGCACCTACTCTGGAAACACCATATATTTT | CASSPRTYSGNTIYF
TRBJ1-4 | NA | TRBD1 | TRBV7-9 | TGTGCCAGCATCTCCTCCGGGACAGGGTTTGAAAAACTGTTTTTT | CASISSGTGFEKLFF
TRBJ1-1 | NA | NA | TRBV4-1 | TGCGCCAGCAGCACGTGGACAGCTGGAAACACTGAAGCTTTCTTT | CASSTWTAGNTEAFF
TRBJ2-6 | NA | NA | TRBV18 | TGTGCCAGCTCACCACCCTCCTTTGCCAACGTCCTGACTTTC | CASSPPSFANVLTF
TRBJ1-2 | NA | TRBD1 | TRBV28 | TGTGCCAGCAGTTTACGGGTGAACAGGGGAAAAAGTGGTGGCTACACCTTC | CASSLRVNRGKSGGYTF
TRBJ1-5 | NA | NA | TRBV11-2 | TGTGCCAGCAGCTTAGCTTTTGCCCACAGACGCAATCAGCCCCAGCATTTT | CASSLAFAHRRNQPQHF
TRBJ2-7 | NA | NA | TRBV12-3/TRBV12-4 | TGTGCCAGCAGTTTTGGTAGCCGCGAGCAGTACTTC | CASSFGSREQYF
TRBJ1-1 | NA | TRBD1 | TRBV7-9 | TGTGCCAGCAGCTACGGACAGGGATCCGTTGAAGCTTTCTTT | CASSYGQGSVEAFF
TRBJ1-1 | NA | TRBD1 | TRBV6-5 | TGTGCCAGCAGTTACCGACAGGGGGAAGCTTTCTTT | CASSYRQGEAFF
TRBJ1-1 | NA | NA | TRBV15 | TGTGCCACCAGCAGACGGGTCGAGGACACTGAAGCTTTCTTT | CATSRRVEDTEAFF
TRBJ2-3 | NA | NA | TRBV5-1 | TGCGCCAGCAGCAAAGAGCCCACAGATACGCAGTATTTT | CASSKEPTDTQYF
TRBJ2-1 | NA | TRBD1 | TRBV19 | TGTGCCAGTACCCAAAGGGACAGGGAGGCACATGAGCAGTTCTTC | CASTQRDREAHEQFF
TRBJ2-1 | NA | NA | TRBV5-1 | TGCGCCAGCAGCTTGGGACAGGATTCCTACAATGAGCAGTTCTTC | CASSLGQDSYNEQFF
TRBJ1-1 | NA | NA | TRBV2 | TGTGCCAGCAAATCTACAGGGTCCTACACTGAAGCTTTCTTT | CASKSTGSYTEAFF
TRBJ2-7 | NA | NA | TRBV4-2 | TGTGCCAGCAGCCTAGGGACTGACGGCTCCTACGAGCAGTACTTC | CASSLGTDGSYEQYF
TRBJ1-2 | NA | NA | TRBV6-5 | TGTGCCAGCAGGCAGACAGTAAACTATGGCTACACCTTC | CASRQTVNYGYTF
TRBJ1-5 | NA | NA | TRBV19 | TGTGCCAGTACTTACAGAAGAGGCAATCAGCCCCAGCATTTT | CASTYRRGNQPQHF
TRBJ1-3 | NA | NA | TRBV6-1 | TGTGCCAGCAGTGATTGGCAGAACTCTGGAAACACCATATATTTT | CASSDWQNSGNTIYF
TRBJ2-5 | NA | NA | TRBV27 | TGTGCCAGCAGTTTACAGGGGCAAGAGACCCAGTACTTC | CASSLQGQETQYF
TRBJ1-1 | NA | NA | TRBV7-3 | TGTGCCAGCAGCTTTAGGGGGTCACCTGAAGCTTTCTTT | CASSFRGSPEAFF
TRBJ2-7 | NA | NA | TRBV30 | TGTGCCTGGAGTAAGTACGGGGGAAAGTACGAGCAGTACTTC | CAWSKYGGKYEQYF
TRBJ1-1 | once | NA | TRBV19 | TGTGCCAGTAGTCCTACCCCGGGTGTAGGTGTCACTGAAGCTTTCTTT | CASSPTPGVGVTEAFF
TRBJ1-4 | NA | TRBD1 | TRBV6-5 | TGTGCCAGCAGTTCCACCGGGACAGGGGCCGAAAAACTGTTTTTT | CASSSTGTGAEKLFF